Below are 5 T cell receptor beta chains sequenced from a single sample in a study of PD-1 blockade in mismatch repair-deficient tumors. Data came from immunoSEQ multiplex PCR; TCRdb stores just in-frame clones and leaves some out. The sample consists of about 110,000 clones, about 83% of them appearing once. The source material was peripheral blood, sampled 60 weeks after starting pembrolizumab. These TCRs come from an adult with mismatch repair-deficient cancer.

This rearrangement joins TRBV5-4 to TRBJ2-1, with 11 bases that match TRBD2. The CDR3 has 16 amino acids. CDR1 and CDR2 (germline): SGHNT, YYREEE (reference sequence). V lost 2 bases and J lost 2; bases outside the gene matches: 3. The DNA of the CDR3 is TGTGCCAGCAGCTTACAACTAGCGGGAGCCTACAATGAGCAGTTCTTC. The encoded protein is CASSLQLAGAYNEQFF.

The chain joins TRBV5-4 to TRBJ2-2; D is uncertain. This CDR3 has 16 amino acids. The V gene's germline CDR1 is SGHNT and CDR2 YYREEE (reference sequence). Trimming took 0 bases from V and 0 from J, leaving 9 bases between them. CDR3 DNA sequence: TGTGCCAGCAGCTTGGCCAGGCCCTCGAACACCGGGGAGCTGTTTTTT. Residues: CASSLARPSNTGELFF.

This clone was observed once. The rearrangement uses TRBV10-3 and TRBJ2-1; D is unclear. V was pared by 3 bases and J by 9 bases, with 6 bases between. The CDR3 covers 11 residues. In germline, CDR1 is ENHRY, CDR2 SYGVKD. CDR3: CAISEVGEQFF. CDR3 in DNA: TGTGCCATCAGTGAAGTAGGTGAGCAGTTCTTC.

CDR3 amino acids: CASSITGDSDTEAFF. CDR3 nucleotide sequence: TGTGCCAGCAGCATAACAGGGGATTCGGACACTGAAGCTTTCTTT. The V and J genes are TRBV7-9 and TRBJ1-1; TRBD1 matches 7 bases. Looked up from germline, CDR1 is SEHNR and CDR2 is FQNEAQ (reference sequence). V shed 5 bases, J shed 3 bases, and the junction held 9 bases outside the gene matches. The CDR3 spans 15 residues.

The V and J genes are TRBV5-1 and TRBJ2-3; TRBD2 matches 11 bases. V trimming: 0 bases; J trimming: 2 bases; junction bases outside the gene matches: 5. CDR1 SGHRS and CDR2 YFSETQ come from the germline V gene. This CDR3 comprises 17 residues. DNA of the CDR3: TGCGCCAGCAGCTTGGAACTAGCGGGGGAATTCACAGATACGCAGTATTTT. It yields the protein CASSLELAGEFTDTQYF.